The 17 T cell receptor beta chains reported below all come from one sample, sequenced in a study of cytomegalovirus exposure and HLA in healthy donors. The repertoire was sequenced with immunoSEQ multiplex PCR; TCRdb's copy has only in-frame clones and lacks some. Among approximately 150,000 clones listed, roughly 87% were seen once. Sequencing was carried out using PBMCs. All receptors come from a man aged 18 to 35 in good health and CMV-seropositive.

V gene TRBV4-1 combines with J gene TRBJ2-2; D gene unclear. The V gene's germline CDR1 is MGHRA and CDR2 YSYEKL. This CDR3 spans 13 amino acids. Deletions cut 6 bases from V and 6 bases from J, with 11 bases between. CDR3 DNA: TGCGCCAGCAGGCGTCCAGGCGCCGGGGAGCTGTTTTTT. As protein: CASRRPGAGELFF.

The chain links TRBV10-1 to TRBJ2-1, with 10 bases lining up with TRBD2. The CDR3 totals 15 residues. J gave up 0 bases and V 5 bases, and 1 base lay outside the gene matches. In germline, CDR1 is WNHNN, CDR2 SYGVQD (reference sequence). The CDR3: CASSPSGSSYNEQFF. In nucleotides, the CDR3 is TGCGCCAGCAGTCCTAGCGGGAGCTCCTACAATGAGCAGTTCTTC.

This rearrangement joins TRBV4-1 to TRBJ2-7; D is possibly TRBD2 (6 bases). The CDR3 totals 15 residues. Germline CDR1 reads MGHRA; CDR2 reads YSYEKL. With 3 bases removed from V and 0 bases from J, the gap between germline ends came to 12 bases. The DNA of the CDR3 is TGCGCCAGCAGCCAGAGGGAGGCCACCTCCTACGAGCAGTACTTC. It translates to CASSQREATSYEQYF.

Comment on this clone: Other nucleotide sequences from this sample produce the same CDR3. This chain joins TRBV5-1 and TRBJ2-7, with 10 bases aligning to TRBD2. The CDR3 is made up of 14 amino acids. The V and J ends lost 0 bases and 3 bases, in that order; junction bases with no gene match: 0. Per germline, CDR1 SGHRS and CDR2 YFSETQ. The CDR3 region is CASSLGTSGYEQYF. In nucleotides, the CDR3 is TGCGCCAGCAGCTTGGGGACTAGCGGCTACGAGCAGTACTTC.

The CDR3 DNA sequence: TGCGCCAGCAGGATCTTAGCGGGAGGACTCTACGAGCAGTACTTC. Translation: CASRILAGGLYEQYF. The chain couples TRBV5-1 to TRBJ2-7; 10 bases line up with TRBD2. After removal of 5 bases from V and 3 bases from J, the junction contained 8 bases not matched to a gene. Germline CDR1 SGHRS, CDR2 YFSETQ. The CDR3 is 15 residues long. Combining the CDR3 with reference TRBV5-1 and TRBJ2-7 gives the whole variable domain KAGVTQTPRYLIKTRGQQVTLSCSPISGHRSVSWYQQTPGQGLQFLFEYFSETQRNKGNFPGRFSGRQFSNSRSEMNVSTLELGDSALYLCASRILAGGLYEQYFGPGTRLTVT.

The chain recombines TRBV9 with TRBJ2-1; D gene unclear. V was pared by 0 bases and J by 5 bases, with 6 bases between. This CDR3 spans 13 amino acids. Germline values: CDR1 SGDLS, CDR2 YYNGEE. CDR3 DNA sequence: TGTGCCAGCAGCGTAGCTCGGGACAATGAGCAGTTCTTC. This codes for CASSVARDNEQFF.

The chain uses TRBV6-5 and TRBJ2-1; weak D call: TRBD1 (6 bases). With 0 bases removed from V and 10 bases from J, the gap between germline ends came to 19 bases. The V gene's germline CDR1 is MNHEY and CDR2 SVGAGI. The CDR3 spans 16 residues. In DNA form, the CDR3 reads TGTGCCAGCAGTTACTCGGCGATGCCAGGGGCAGCCGAGCAGTTCTTC. Its protein is CASSYSAMPGAAEQFF.

This clone was counted once. This rearrangement joins TRBV5-4 to TRBJ1-5; 12 bases agree with TRBD1. Germline CDR1 SGHNT, CDR2 YYREEE (reference sequence). Trimming cost V 0 bases and J 13 bases; bases outside gene matches: 5. This CDR3 is 14 amino acids long. The CDR3 reads CASSLAGTGGPQHF. Written as DNA, the CDR3 is TGTGCCAGCAGCTTGGCCGGGACAGGGGGCCCTCAGCATTTT.

The gene calls are TRBV5-5 and TRBJ2-7; D not resolved. Germline CDR1 and CDR2: SGHKS and YYEKEE (reference sequence). CDR3 length: 12 amino acids. V shed 0 bases and J shed 3 bases, with 4 bases lying between them. The CDR3: CASSLGLYEQYF. CDR3 coding DNA: TGTGCCAGCAGCTTGGGTCTCTACGAGCAGTACTTC. Drawing the rest from reference TRBV5-5 and TRBJ2-7, the complete variable domain is DAGVTQSPTHLIKTRGQQVTLRCSPISGHKSVSWYQQVLGQGPQFIFQYYEKEERGRGNFPDRFSARQFPNYSSELNVNALLLGDSALYLCASSLGLYEQYFGPGTRLTVT.

V and J are TRBV7-9 and TRBJ2-1; D might be TRBD2 (6 bases). CDR3 length: 13 amino acids. V was trimmed by 5 bases and J by 5 bases, leaving 10 bases between them. Germline values: CDR1 SEHNR, CDR2 FQNEAQ (reference sequence). The CDR3 sequence is CASSQGLHNEQFF. CDR3 sequence (DNA): TGTGCCAGCAGCCAGGGACTCCACAATGAGCAGTTCTTC.

The genes are TRBV6-5 and TRBJ2-3; 8 bases line up with TRBD1. Losses at the gene ends were 5 bases for V and 4 bases for J; bases not matched to a gene: 8. Germline CDR1 MNHEY, CDR2 SVGAGI. There are 15 residues in the CDR3. The CDR3 here is CASSHQGARADTQYF. CDR3 in DNA: TGTGCCAGCAGTCACCAGGGGGCGAGGGCAGATACGCAGTATTTT.

The chain employs TRBV4-1 and TRBJ1-6; 8 positions match TRBD1. The germline CDR1 and CDR2 sequences are MGHRA and YSYEKL. The CDR3 length is 15 residues. Trimming at V came to 3 bases and at J to 8 bases, leaving 6 bases not matched to a gene. The CDR3 bases are TGCGCCAGCAGCCACTTCGACAGGGGTGATTCACCCCTCCACTTT. It encodes CASSHFDRGDSPLHF.

This rearrangement joins TRBV19 to TRBJ2-7, with D possibly being TRBD1 (6 bases). CDR1 and CDR2 (germline): LNHDA, SQIVND (reference sequence). V shed 5 bases and J shed 0 bases, with 11 bases lying between them. This CDR3 comprises 14 residues. The chain's CDR3 is CASSSDRSSYEQYF. The CDR3 nucleotides are TGTGCCAGTAGTTCTGACAGGAGCTCCTACGAGCAGTACTTC. Together with reference TRBV19 and TRBJ2-7, the CDR3 gives the full variable domain: DGGITQSPKYLFRKEGQNVTLSCEQNLNHDAMYWYRQDPGQGLRLIYYSQIVNDFQKGDIAEGYSVSREKKESFPLTVTSAQKNPTAFYLCASSSDRSSYEQYFGPGTRLTVT.

This rearrangement joins TRBV7-9 to TRBJ2-7, with D possibly TRBD2 on 5 matching bases. CDR3 length: 14 residues. From germline, CDR1 is SEHNR and CDR2 FQNEAQ (reference sequence). V lost 5 bases, J lost 3 bases, and 14 bases lay in between. CDR3 loop: CASSPPGNFYEQYF. In DNA, the CDR3 is TGTGCCAGCAGCCCCCCCGGGAACTTCTACGAGCAGTACTTC.

The rearrangement joins TRBV6-5 to TRBJ1-2; no clear D. Germline CDR1 is MNHEY and CDR2 is SVGAGI. V shed 0 bases and J shed 8 bases, with 13 bases lying between them. This CDR3 spans 14 amino acids. CDR3 region: CASSYSADPEGYTF. The CDR3 region has the DNA TGTGCCAGCAGTTACTCCGCGGATCCCGAGGGCTACACCTTC.

The chain combines TRBV19 with TRBJ1-4, with 9 bases matching TRBD1. CDR1 LNHDA and CDR2 SQIVND come from the germline V gene (reference sequence). This CDR3 is 13 amino acids long. The trim removed 7 bases at V and 7 bases at J, leaving 4 bases unmatched. The CDR3 protein is CASTTGGSEKLFF. CDR3 in DNA: TGTGCCAGTACCACAGGGGGCAGTGAAAAACTGTTTTTT.

This clone was found once. V gene TRBV5-1 combines with J gene TRBJ2-2, with a possible D match to TRBD1 (6 bases). The CDR3 totals 16 residues. V was cut by 6 bases and J by 4 bases, with 19 bases left in between. Germline-derived CDR1 and CDR2 are SGHRS and YFSETQ. The DNA for the CDR3 is TGCGCCAGCACAACAAACCCGGGACAAATCACCGGGGAGCTGTTTTTT. Translated: CASTTNPGQITGELFF.